The TCR beta chain under discussion was sequenced for a study of blood T cells in healthy people across ages. A second PCR of roughly 7 to 11 cycles used a sample-barcoded 5' primer and a J-beta primer mix. TCRdb used MiXCR to reprocess the 5' RACE reads, holding one entry per CDR3 protein. Here the sample spans about a million distinct CDR3 sequences, around two fifths being singletons. This clonotype was seen a few times. CDR1 LGHNT and CDR2 FRNRAP come from the germline V gene. This CDR3 region has 14 residues. V was trimmed by 5 bases and J by 1 base, leaving 10 bases between them. Sequencing was performed on blood. The chain couples TRBV12-5 to TRBJ2-3; D may match TRBD1 or TRBD2 (5 bases each). This TCR was recovered from a man aged 18 to 30 in good health. CDR3 bases: TGTGCTAGTGGTCCTGGGGACCGCACAGATACGCAGTATTTT. Its translation: CASGPGDRTDTQYF.